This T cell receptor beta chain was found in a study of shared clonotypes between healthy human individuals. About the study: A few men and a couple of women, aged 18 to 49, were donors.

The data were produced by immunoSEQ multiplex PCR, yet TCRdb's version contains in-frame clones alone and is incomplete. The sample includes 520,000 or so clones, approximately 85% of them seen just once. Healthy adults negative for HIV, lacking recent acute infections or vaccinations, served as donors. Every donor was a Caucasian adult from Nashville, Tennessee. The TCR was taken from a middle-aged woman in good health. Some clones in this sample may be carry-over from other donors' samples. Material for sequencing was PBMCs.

The CDR3: CASRSPGTTYEQYF. CDR3 coding DNA: TGTGCCAGCAGGTCGCCGGGCACCACCTACGAGCAGTACTTC. The V gene is TRBV6-5, the J gene TRBJ2-7; D unresolved. CDR3 length: 14 amino acids. V was clipped by 6 bases and J by 2 bases, with 14 bases between them. Germline lookup yields CDR1 MNHEY and CDR2 SVGAGI.